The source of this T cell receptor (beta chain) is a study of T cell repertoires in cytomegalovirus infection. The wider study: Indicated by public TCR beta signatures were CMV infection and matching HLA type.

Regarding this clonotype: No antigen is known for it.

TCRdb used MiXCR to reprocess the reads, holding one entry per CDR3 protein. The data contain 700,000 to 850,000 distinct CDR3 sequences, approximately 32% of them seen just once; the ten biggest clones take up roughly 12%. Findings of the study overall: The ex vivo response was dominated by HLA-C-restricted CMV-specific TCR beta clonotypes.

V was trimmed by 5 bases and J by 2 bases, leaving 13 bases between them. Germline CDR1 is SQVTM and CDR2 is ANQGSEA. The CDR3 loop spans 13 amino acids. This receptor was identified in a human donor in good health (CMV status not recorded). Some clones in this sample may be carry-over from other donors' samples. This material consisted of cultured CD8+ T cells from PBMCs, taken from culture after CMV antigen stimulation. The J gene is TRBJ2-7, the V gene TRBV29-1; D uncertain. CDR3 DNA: TGCAGCGTTTTCTCGGGTCGAGCCTACGAGCAGTACTTC. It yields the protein CSVFSGRAYEQYF.